This T cell receptor (beta chain) was identified in a study of blood T cell repertoires in COVID-19. About the study: Italy, Spain and the United States were the sources of the convalescent and acute COVID-19 samples.

V was clipped by 2 bases and J by 8 bases; unmatched bases: 6. CDR1 is SGDLS, CDR2 YYNGEE, per germline. The CDR3 spans 16 residues. Authors' methods: Amplification of reference gene primers was used by the study to estimate nucleated cell counts. The table came from immunoSEQ multiplex PCR; TCRdb's copy has only in-frame clones and leaves some out. That table furnishes V, J and clone size, whereas the DNA furnished D and trimming. In the table there are roughly 260,000 clones, over 75% of which are singletons. V usage is TRBV9 and J usage is TRBJ2-1, with TRBD2 identical over 14 bases. Sequenced sample: peripheral blood. This TCR was recovered from a woman aged 50 to 65 with acute or convalescent COVID-19. The CDR3 bases are TGTGCCAGCAGCGTTTTGGGACTAGCGGGAGTATATGAGCAGTTCTTC. It is translated as CASSVLGLAGVYEQFF.